A single sample is the source of the 19 T cell receptor beta chains below, sequenced in a study of STAT5B mutations in CD4+ large granular lymphocyte leukemia. Profiling relied on immunoSEQ multiplex PCR, and the TCRdb table lists in-frame clones only, not all of them. The table lists 30,000 to 35,000 clones, 69% of them singletons. Sample: CD4+ T cells from blood buffy coats. The receptors come from a human donor in good health.

The chain combines TRBV6-5 with TRBJ2-2, with 8 bases matching TRBD1. Germline assignment: CDR1 MNHEY and CDR2 SVGAGI. CDR3 length equals 14 residues. V shed 6 bases, J shed 6 bases, and the junction held 6 bases outside the gene matches. The CDR3 nucleotides are TGTGCCAGCAGGGACAGGGACCTTCCCGGGGAGCTGTTTTTT. Its translation is CASRDRDLPGELFF.

The chain joins TRBV5-4 to TRBJ2-3; the D gene is possibly TRBD2 (6 bases). V lost 0 bases to trimming and J lost 0 bases, with 11 bases between them. The CDR3 is 16 amino acids. Germline V CDR1 and CDR2: SGHNT, YYREEE (reference sequence). Here the CDR3 DNA reads TGTGCCAGCAGCTTGGGGGGGGAGCATAGCACAGATACGCAGTATTTT. Residues: CASSLGGEHSTDTQYF.

The genes are TRBV5-1 and TRBJ2-1; no reliable D call. This CDR3 spans 15 amino acids. Germline V gene lookup returns CDR1 SGHRS and CDR2 YFSETQ. The germline V and J ends were trimmed by 3 bases and 2 bases, with 12 bases remaining between them. CDR3 protein: CASSSSGLTYNEQFF. CDR3 DNA sequence: TGCGCCAGCAGCTCCTCAGGCCTTACCTACAATGAGCAGTTCTTC.

The V gene is TRBV7-2, the J gene TRBJ1-2; 10 bases fit TRBD1. The CDR3 consists of 15 residues. Germline CDR1 is SGHTA and CDR2 is FQGNSA. V was pared by 4 bases and J by 8 bases, with 10 bases of the junction left unmatched. The CDR3 spells CASSYPPGQGNGYTF. Here the CDR3 DNA reads TGTGCCAGCAGCTACCCCCCGGGACAGGGGAACGGCTACACCTTC.

The rearrangement uses TRBV6-1 and TRBJ1-1, with a tentative D call TRBD1 (5 bases). This CDR3 region has 15 residues. Trimming pared 10 bases from V and 1 base from J, leaving 19 bases between. Per germline, CDR1 MNHNS and CDR2 SASEGT. CDR3 bases: TGTGCCACTCGCCCCCAGGGCCGGGGGAACACTGAAGCTTTCTTT. This translates into CATRPQGRGNTEAFF.

The chain uses TRBV5-1 and TRBJ2-2, with 9 bases identical to TRBD1. Trimming took 3 bases from V and 4 from J; bases not matched to a gene: 7. Germline V CDR1 and CDR2: SGHRS, YFSETQ. The CDR3 totals 16 residues. The CDR3 sequence: CASSWRDRALTGELFF. The CDR3 region has the DNA TGCGCCAGCAGCTGGAGGGACAGGGCGCTCACCGGGGAGCTGTTTTTT. Full variable domain (rest looked up from reference TRBV5-1 and TRBJ2-2): KAGVTQTPRYLIKTRGQQVTLSCSPISGHRSVSWYQQTPGQGLQFLFEYFSETQRNKGNFPGRFSGRQFSNSRSEMNVSTLELGDSALYLCASSWRDRALTGELFFGEGSRLTVL.

The chain carries TRBV19 and TRBJ2-3, with TRBD2 matching over 12 bases. Germline V gives CDR1 LNHDA, CDR2 SQIVND (reference sequence). V lost 3 bases and J lost 6; bases outside the gene matches: 1. The CDR3 loop spans 14 amino acids. The CDR3 reads CASSMLAGGDTQYF. Written as DNA, the CDR3 is TGTGCCAGTAGTATGCTAGCGGGGGGGGATACGCAGTATTTT. The whole variable domain, filled in from reference TRBV19 and TRBJ2-3, reads DGGITQSPKYLFRKEGQNVTLSCEQNLNHDAMYWYRQDPGQGLRLIYYSQIVNDFQKGDIAEGYSVSREKKESFPLTVTSAQKNPTAFYLCASSMLAGGDTQYFGPGTRLTVL.

V usage is TRBV6-5 and J usage is TRBJ1-2; D is unclear. V was clipped by 2 bases and J by 7 bases, with 17 bases between them. This CDR3 spans 15 amino acids. Germline V gene sequence: CDR1 MNHEY, CDR2 SVGAGI. CDR3 coding DNA: TGTGCCAGCAGTTACGTAGAGCAATCGTCAGGTGGCTACACCTTC. Translated, it gives CASSYVEQSSGGYTF.

This clone has just one count. V gene TRBV5-1 combines with J gene TRBJ2-2, with D possibly being TRBD1 or TRBD2 (5 bases each). The CDR3 is 17 residues long. V gave up 1 base and J gave up 6 bases, with 19 bases separating them. The germline V gene has CDR1 SGHRS and CDR2 YFSETQ. The DNA for the CDR3 is TGCGCCAGCAGCTTGAATGGGGGTCGGGAATCGGCCGGGGAGCTGTTTTTT. Translation gives CASSLNGGRESAGELFF.

This clone appeared a single time. The chain employs TRBV5-8 and TRBJ1-1; D gene unclear. V was pared by 0 bases and J by 6 bases, with 12 bases between. The CDR3 has 14 residues. Germline CDR1 and CDR2: SGHTS and YDEGEE. The CDR3 region has the DNA TGTGCCAGCAGCTTGGGATGGGGAGGACCTGAAGCTTTCTTT. Its protein product is CASSLGWGGPEAFF.

The chain couples TRBV5-4 to TRBJ1-4, with D perhaps matching TRBD1 (5 bases). The CDR3 extends over 14 amino acids. The ends were cut back, 6 bases at V and 5 bases at J, with 14 bases in the middle. From germline, CDR1 is SGHNT and CDR2 YYREEE (reference sequence). CDR3 amino acids: CASTLGGVNEKLFF. As DNA, the CDR3 is TGTGCCAGCACGCTCGGGGGGGTAAATGAAAAACTGTTTTTT.

This chain uses TRBV18 with TRBJ2-1; 9 bases are a match to TRBD1. CDR1 is KGHSH, CDR2 LQKENI, per germline. The CDR3 is 13 residues long. The trim removed 8 bases at V and 5 bases at J, leaving 4 bases unmatched. In DNA form, the CDR3 reads TGTGCCAGCCACGACAGGGGGGACAATGAGCAGTTCTTC. It yields the protein CASHDRGDNEQFF.

V usage is TRBV11-2 and J usage is TRBJ2-7; D unclear. V was cut by 5 bases and J by 0 bases, with 11 bases left in between. The CDR3 length is 14 residues. CDR1 SGHAT and CDR2 FQNNGV come from the germline V gene. CDR3 protein: CASSPATFSYEQYF. DNA for the CDR3: TGTGCCAGCAGCCCAGCCACGTTCTCCTACGAGCAGTACTTC.

This clone was seen a handful of times. The chain couples TRBV6-5 to TRBJ1-1; 10 positions match TRBD1. The CDR3 covers 13 residues. From germline, CDR1 is MNHEY and CDR2 SVGAGI. V was pared by 6 bases and J by 7 bases, with 5 bases of the junction left unmatched. The CDR3 DNA reads TGTGCCAGCAGAGACGGACAGGGGGGTGAAGCTTTCTTT. This gives the protein CASRDGQGGEAFF.

This clone was counted between two and nine times. This chain uses TRBV5-1 with TRBJ1-1, with D unresolved. This CDR3 contains 11 residues. V was shortened by 4 bases and J by 3 bases, with 4 bases between the two germline ends. CDR1 is SGHRS, CDR2 YFSETQ, per germline. CDR3 amino acids: CASSQDTEAFF. The CDR3 region has the DNA TGCGCCAGCAGCCAGGACACTGAAGCTTTCTTT.

For the CDR3, the DNA is TGTGCCTGGCCACAAAGCACCGGGGAGCTGTTTTTT. This encodes CAWPQSTGELFF. V and J are TRBV30 and TRBJ2-2; D unclear. Germline CDR1 reads GTSNPN; CDR2 reads SVGIG (reference sequence). The CDR3 spans 12 residues. V dropped 5 bases and J dropped 4 bases, with 8 bases sitting between them. Filled out from reference TRBV30 and TRBJ2-2, the complete variable domain reads SQTIHQWPATLVQPVGSPLSLECTVEGTSNPNLYWYRQAAGRGLQLLFYSVGIGQISSEVPQNLSASRPQDRQFILSSKKLLLSDSGFYLCAWPQSTGELFFGEGSRLTVL.

V is TRBV7-2 and J is TRBJ1-1; 10 bases fit TRBD1. CDR3 length: 16 residues. CDR1 is SGHTA, CDR2 FQGNSA, per germline. The junction had 8 bases not matched to a gene; V was cut back by 3 bases and J by 4 bases. The CDR3 protein is CASSLTSRTGGTEAFF. Written as DNA, the CDR3 is TGTGCCAGCAGCTTGACCTCGAGGACAGGGGGCACTGAAGCTTTCTTT.

In DNA, the CDR3 is TGTGCCAGCAGTTACCACGGGCGGGACACTGAAGCTTTCTTT. As protein: CASSYHGRDTEAFF. The chain recombines TRBV6-6 with TRBJ1-1; D is ambiguous. Germline V gene data show CDR1 as MNHNY and CDR2 as SVGAGI (reference sequence). V lost 2 bases and J lost 3, with 10 bases in between. The CDR3 totals 14 residues.

This chain connects TRBV6-1 to TRBJ2-3; 8 bases are shared with TRBD2. Germline V gives CDR1 MNHNS, CDR2 SASEGT. This CDR3 is 15 amino acids long. Germline trimming cut 4 bases from V and 5 bases from J; bases unmatched to any gene: 8. CDR3 sequence: CASSANSGARDTQYF. The CDR3 coding sequence is TGTGCCAGCAGTGCTAATAGCGGGGCCAGAGATACGCAGTATTTT.